This entry concerns a single T cell receptor (beta chain). This entry is derived from a study of blood T cell repertoires in COVID-19. V lost 2 bases, J lost 8 bases, and 16 bases lay in between. Germline-derived CDR1 and CDR2 are SGHTA and FQGNSA. The CDR3 covers 15 residues. Method: immunoSEQ multiplex PCR; TCRdb's copy keeps in-frame clones and lacks some. This sample yields roughly 140,000 clones, of which approximately 83% are seen a single time; roughly 3.3% belongs to the top ten. Source material: peripheral blood. The source is a man between 65 and 85 years old with acute or convalescent COVID-19. The chain links TRBV7-2 to TRBJ2-1; D call uncertain. CDR3 sequence (DNA): TGTGCCAGCAGCTTAAGCTACAGCCCCTTATATGAGCAGTTCTTC. Translated: CASSLSYSPLYEQFF. The variable domain in full, with the rest retrieved from reference TRBV7-2 and TRBJ2-1, is GAGVSQSPSNKVTEKGKDVELRCDPISGHTALYWYRQSLGQGLEFLIYFQGNSAPDKSGLPSDRFSAERTGGSVSTLTIQRTQQEDSAVYLCASSLSYSPLYEQFFGPGTRLTVL.